These 15 T cell receptor beta chains originate from one sample sequenced in a study of cytomegalovirus exposure and HLA in healthy donors. Amplification used 60 Vbeta primers and 13 Jbeta primers. TCRdb keeps only in-frame clones here, not all; method: immunoSEQ multiplex PCR. The sample consists of 110,000 or so clones, roughly three quarters of them appearing once. The specimen was PBMCs. These receptor sequences come from a man aged 45-65 years in good health and CMV-seropositive.

This clone was observed once. The chain couples TRBV29-1 to TRBJ2-6; TRBD1 is a possible D gene (6 bases). The ends were cut back, 5 bases at V and 0 bases at J, with 8 bases in the middle. The CDR3 has 14 amino acids. Germline lookup yields CDR1 SQVTM and CDR2 ANQGSEA. CDR3 sequence reads: CSVPGDSGANVLTF. CDR3 nucleotides: TGCAGCGTTCCAGGGGACTCTGGGGCCAACGTCCTGACTTTC.

The chain joins TRBV28 to TRBJ1-2; 8 bases are a match to TRBD1. The CDR3 is made up of 15 amino acids. V was pared by 6 bases and J by 0 bases, with 6 bases of the junction left unmatched. Germline-derived CDR1 and CDR2 are MDHEN and SYDVKM. In DNA, the CDR3 is TGTGCCAGCAGGACGCTGGACAGGGCTAACTATGGCTACACCTTC. Translated: CASRTLDRANYGYTF.

The chain uses TRBV5-4 and TRBJ1-2; D may be TRBD1 (6 bases). The CDR3 runs 13 residues. The V and J ends lost 5 bases and 5 bases respectively, with 13 bases between them. Germline V gene sequence: CDR1 SGHNT, CDR2 YYREEE (reference sequence). CDR3 sequence (DNA): TGTGCCAGCAGAGAGAAAGGGACATATGGCTACACCTTC. Translation gives CASREKGTYGYTF.

The chain has TRBV5-1 and TRBJ2-7; 7 nucleotides match TRBD2. This CDR3 contains 13 residues. Per the germline V gene, CDR1 is SGHRS and CDR2 is YFSETQ. V was pared by 4 bases and J by 0 bases, with 1 base of the junction left unmatched. For the CDR3, the DNA is TGCGCCAGCAGCAGCGGGAACTCCTACGAGCAGTACTTC. This sequence encodes CASSSGNSYEQYF.

This clone came up a few times. The chain couples TRBV21-1 to TRBJ2-1; no check of the table's D call, TRBD2, against the DNA was made. TRBV21-1 counts as a pseudogene. The CDR3 extends over 13 amino acids. The CDR3 nucleotides are TGTGCCAATAGGACTCATCGCTACAATGAGCAGTTCTTC. It encodes CANRTHRYNEQFF.

The chain couples TRBV27 to TRBJ2-7; 8 bases are shared with TRBD1. Germline assignment: CDR1 MNHEY and CDR2 SMNVEV (reference sequence). The J segment lost 3 bases and the V segment lost 4 bases, leaving 2 bases of the junction unmatched. The CDR3 spans 13 residues. DNA of the CDR3: TGTGCCAGCAGTTCCAGGGGGCTCTACGAGCAGTACTTC. This encodes CASSSRGLYEQYF.

This clone was seen only a few times. The chain joins TRBV29-1 to TRBJ2-7, with 7 bases that match TRBD1. V trimming: 4 bases; J trimming: 0 bases; junction bases outside the gene matches: 3. Germline-derived CDR1 and CDR2 are SQVTM and ANQGSEA. CDR3 size: 13 residues. The CDR3 region is CSVAAGGSYEQYF. CDR3 sequence (DNA): TGCAGCGTTGCGGCAGGGGGCTCCTACGAGCAGTACTTC.

The chain links TRBV4-1 to TRBJ2-3; D gene ambiguous. The length of the CDR3 is 13 residues. V was clipped by 0 bases and J by 5 bases, with 6 bases between them. CDR1 is MGHRA and CDR2 is YSYEKL in the germline V gene. CDR3 region: CASSQDEEDTQYF. CDR3 in DNA: TGCGCCAGCAGCCAAGATGAGGAAGATACGCAGTATTTT.

A word on this clone: Additional DNA sequences in this sample encode the identical CDR3. This chain joins TRBV5-4 and TRBJ1-1; D is possibly TRBD1 (5 bases). Between the trimmed V and J ends, which lost 4 bases and 2 bases, there was a span of 9 bases. Germline V gives CDR1 SGHNT, CDR2 YYREEE (reference sequence). CDR3 size: 13 residues. CDR3 region: CASSLRGNTEAFF. The CDR3 DNA reads as TGTGCCAGCAGCCTTAGGGGAAACACTGAAGCTTTCTTT. The complete variable domain, with remaining parts taken from reference TRBV5-4 and TRBJ1-1, reads ETGVTQSPTHLIKTRGQQVTLRCSSQSGHNTVSWYQQALGQGPQFIFQYYREEENGRGNFPPRFSGLQFPNYSSELNVNALELDDSALYLCASSLRGNTEAFFGQGTRLTVV.

This chain uses TRBV19 with TRBJ1-2, with 10 bases aligning to TRBD1. There are 15 residues in the CDR3. The ends lost 3 bases at V and 6 bases at J; junction bases unmatched: 7. The germline V gene encodes CDR1 LNHDA and CDR2 SQIVND (reference sequence). The CDR3 sequence: CASSMGPGTGDGYTF. Here the CDR3 DNA reads TGTGCCAGTAGTATGGGTCCCGGGACAGGGGATGGCTACACCTTC.

The gene calls are TRBV11-3 and TRBJ1-5; the match to TRBD1 covers 8 bases. From germline, CDR1 is SGHNT and CDR2 YENEEA. The CDR3 loop spans 17 amino acids. V trimming: 6 bases; J trimming: 1 base; junction bases outside the gene matches: 11. CDR3 in amino acids: CASSSIQGAQSNQPQHF. CDR3 sequence (DNA): TGTGCCAGCAGTTCAATTCAGGGGGCGCAGAGCAATCAGCCCCAGCATTTT. Supplemented by reference TRBV11-3 and TRBJ1-5, the full variable domain reads EAGVVQSPRYKIIEKKQPVAFWCNPISGHNTLYWYLQNLGQGPELLIRYENEEAVDDSQLPKDRFSAERLKGVDSTLKIQPAELGDSAVYLCASSSIQGAQSNQPQHFGDGTRLSIL.

The chain is built from TRBV6-5 and TRBJ2-5, with 7 nucleotides matching TRBD1. The J call may be faulty, since TRBJ2-7 better matches the DNA end. CDR3 size: 14 residues. Germline CDR1 MNHEY, CDR2 SVGAGI. CDR3 bases: TGTGCCAGCAGCAACAGGGGCTATAGCTACGAGCAGTACTTC. Residues: CASSNRGYSYEQYF.

The V and J genes are TRBV11-2 and TRBJ2-1; 12 nucleotides align to TRBD2. The CDR3 covers 19 residues. V gave up 6 bases and J gave up 0 bases; unmatched junction bases: 12. Germline CDR1 is SGHAT and CDR2 is FQNNGV. CDR3 sequence (DNA): TGTGCCAGCAGAGGGTCTAGCGGGAGGGCCTTGATCTCCTACAATGAGCAGTTCTTC. Encoded protein: CASRGSSGRALISYNEQFF.

J is TRBJ1-2 and V is TRBV6-1, with a possible D match to TRBD1 (6 bases). Trimming stripped 5 bases from V and 14 bases from J, with 21 bases between. The CDR3 loop spans 13 amino acids. Looked up from germline, CDR1 is MNHNS and CDR2 is SASEGT. CDR3 sequence reads: CASSQGQWPGETF. The CDR3 DNA reads as TGTGCCAGCAGTCAAGGACAGTGGCCTGGTGAAACCTTC.

The chain couples TRBV6-5 to TRBJ2-1; 9 nucleotides line up with TRBD1. Trimming removed 5 bases from V and 3 bases from J; junction bases left unmatched: 5. Germline V CDR1 and CDR2: MNHEY, SVGAGI. CDR3 length equals 15 residues. The CDR3 region is CASSSTGQGYNEQFF. The CDR3 region has the DNA TGTGCCAGCAGTAGTACGGGACAGGGCTACAATGAGCAGTTCTTC.